This TCR beta chain was recorded in a study of T-cell reconstitution after alpha-beta-depleted transplantation in children. V was clipped by 0 bases and J by 9 bases, with 18 bases between them. The germline gives CDR1 MNHEY, CDR2 SVGEGT. The CDR3 extends over 16 amino acids. Unique molecular identifiers tagged the TCRbeta library. TCRdb analysed the PCR reads with MiXCR anew, one entry per CDR3 protein. The repertoire holds 400,000 to 500,000 distinct CDR3 sequences, with approximately 11% as singletons. This receptor was obtained from a human donor who donated a stem cell graft to a child with acute myeloid leukemia. The rearrangement uses TRBV6-2 or TRBV6-3 and TRBJ2-1; D is uncertain. Sample: PBMCs from the stem cell graft donor, taken from the stem cell graft. CDR3 in amino acids: CASSYSRGAGRPEQFF. The CDR3, as DNA: TGTGCCAGCAGTTACTCGAGAGGCGCCGGGCGGCCTGAGCAGTTCTTC.